The 26 T cell receptor beta chains below all came from one sample that was sequenced in a study of blood T cell repertoires in COVID-19 (dated by TCRdb to the early 2020s). The library came from the immunoSEQ multiplex PCR assay. The table was pulled from immuneACCESS by TCRdb, which kept in-frame rearrangements only. Such tables lose some clones; where checked, under half of the loss comes from unresolved V genes, and the rest has no known cause. The sample profile shows 40,000 to 55,000 clones; approximately 86% of them were found once. 16% of the sample rests with the top ten. Sequenced: peripheral blood. These receptors came from a man aged 40-49 years with acute or convalescent COVID-19.

This clone was recorded once. The V call is TRBV7-7, the J call TRBJ2-7; TRBD2 aligns across 9 bases. CDR1 is SSHAT and CDR2 is FNYEAQ in the germline V gene (reference sequence). The junction had 5 bases not matched to a gene; V was cut back by 8 bases and J by 0 bases. This CDR3 spans 14 amino acids. The CDR3 protein is CASSAGGSSYEQYF. The CDR3 region has the DNA TGTGCCAGCTCAGCGGGAGGAAGCTCCTACGAGCAGTACTTC.

Only a few counts were recorded for this clone. The chain uses TRBV19 and TRBJ1-4; TRBD1 aligns across 7 bases. CDR1 and CDR2 (germline): LNHDA, SQIVND (reference sequence). J lost 1 base, V lost 8 bases, and 4 bases had no gene match. The CDR3 totals 14 residues. The CDR3 here is CASGRQGTNEKLFF. The CDR3 DNA reads as TGTGCCAGTGGGAGACAGGGAACTAATGAAAAACTGTTTTTT.

V usage is TRBV11-2 and J usage is TRBJ1-5, with 9 nucleotides matching TRBD1. The junction had 4 bases not matched to a gene; V was cut back by 4 bases and J by 6 bases. The length of the CDR3 is 14 residues. The germline V gene has CDR1 SGHAT and CDR2 FQNNGV. The CDR3 bases are TGTGCCAGCAGCTCACAGGGGGCCATTCAGCCCCAGCATTTT. Translation: CASSSQGAIQPQHF.

This clone was observed once. The rearrangement uses TRBV5-1 and TRBJ2-1, with 7 nucleotides matching TRBD2. Germline assignment: CDR1 SGHRS and CDR2 YFSETQ. With V trimmed by 5 bases and J by 4 bases, 9 bases remained unmatched. CDR3 length: 15 residues. CDR3 amino acids: CASRFSGGTYNEQFF. The CDR3 DNA follows: TGCGCCAGCAGATTTTCGGGGGGAACATACAATGAGCAGTTCTTC.

The chain recombines TRBV24-1 with TRBJ2-3; 12 bases fit TRBD2. The CDR3 sequence is 16 residues long. Germline CDR1 reads KGHDR; CDR2 reads SFDVKD. The ends lost 4 bases at V and 6 bases at J; junction bases unmatched: 7. This CDR3 reads CATSDRLAGEADTQYF. The CDR3 DNA follows: TGTGCCACCAGTGACCGACTAGCGGGAGAAGCGGATACGCAGTATTTT.

The V call is TRBV10-3, the J call TRBJ1-2; D unclear. Germline V lookup: CDR1 ENHRY, CDR2 SYGVKD. CDR3 length: 13 amino acids. Trimming took 4 bases from V and 8 from J, leaving 14 bases between them. This CDR3 reads CAISGPGQKGYTF. DNA of the CDR3: TGTGCCATCAGTGGGCCGGGTCAGAAGGGCTACACCTTC.

The chain joins TRBV14 to TRBJ1-1; the D is unclear. The V gene lost 4 bases and the J gene lost 0 bases, with 12 bases spanning the gap. The V gene's germline CDR1 is SGHDN and CDR2 FVKESK. The CDR3 loop spans 15 amino acids. Written as DNA, the CDR3 is TGTGCCAGCAGCCCTTGGGCGGGCCTGAACACTGAAGCTTTCTTT. It codes for CASSPWAGLNTEAFF.

The CDR3 coding sequence is TGCGCCAGCAGCTCGGGACTAGCGGGGATCACAGATACGCAGTATTTT. As protein: CASSSGLAGITDTQYF. The J gene is TRBJ2-3, the V gene TRBV5-1; 13 nucleotides line up with TRBD2. The CDR3 is 16 amino acids. The germline V gene encodes CDR1 SGHRS and CDR2 YFSETQ. V was pared by 3 bases and J by 2 bases, with 3 bases of the junction left unmatched.

V gene TRBV24-1 combines with J gene TRBJ2-7, with TRBD2 identical over 8 bases. V shed 4 bases, J shed 6 bases, and the junction held 10 bases outside the gene matches. There are 15 residues in the CDR3. Germline CDR1 reads KGHDR; CDR2 reads SFDVKD. The DNA for the CDR3 is TGTGCCACCAGTGAAGGAAGAGCGGGAGCCCCCGAGCAGTACTTC. It codes for CATSEGRAGAPEQYF.

J is TRBJ1-2 and V is TRBV10-2; 12 bases agree with TRBD1. With V trimmed by 3 bases and J by 8 bases, 4 bases remained unmatched. CDR1 is WSHSY and CDR2 is SAAADI in the germline V gene. The CDR3 totals 14 residues. In nucleotides, the CDR3 is TGCGCCAGCAGTGATTCCGGGACAGGGGGCGGCTACACCTTC. It specifies CASSDSGTGGGYTF.

The chain has TRBV6-1 and TRBJ1-1, with D possibly matching TRBD1 (5 bases). Germline assignment: CDR1 MNHNS and CDR2 SASEGT. This CDR3 region has 18 residues. Between the trimmed V and J ends, which lost 1 base and 5 bases, there was a span of 23 bases. The CDR3 DNA sequence: TGTGCCAGCAGTGAAGAGGGTTGGCGTGGGGCCCTGGGGACTGAAGCTTTCTTT. It specifies CASSEEGWRGALGTEAFF.

The chain joins TRBV18 to TRBJ2-7, with TRBD2 as a possible D gene (5 bases). CDR3 size: 14 residues. Between the trimmed V and J ends, which lost 3 bases and 6 bases, there was a span of 15 bases. Looked up from germline, CDR1 is KGHSH and CDR2 is LQKENI. CDR3 region: CASSPSPGAGEQYV. The CDR3 region has the DNA TGTGCCAGCTCACCGTCGCCCGGCGCGGGCGAGCAGTACGTC.

This clone came up once. This chain uses TRBV27 with TRBJ1-2, with a weak D call TRBD1 (6 bases). The germline CDR1 and CDR2 sequences are MNHEY and SMNVEV (reference sequence). V was clipped by 5 bases and J by 2 bases, with 12 bases between them. The CDR3 length is 14 residues. CDR3 nucleotides: TGTGCCAGCAGTGGGGCGGACAGAAACTATGGCTACACCTTC. Translating it yields CASSGADRNYGYTF.

This clone was detected only a few times. V is TRBV5-1 and J is TRBJ1-2, with 9 positions matching TRBD1. The CDR3 covers 15 residues. The trim removed 0 bases at V and 5 bases at J, leaving 5 bases unmatched. Germline loops: CDR1 SGHRS, CDR2 YFSETQ. CDR3 protein: CASSLGGTGKYGYTF. In DNA form, the CDR3 reads TGCGCCAGCAGCTTGGGAGGGACAGGGAAATATGGCTACACCTTC.

The V gene is TRBV10-3, the J gene TRBJ1-2, with a possible D match to TRBD1 (5 bases). This CDR3 comprises 14 residues. V gave up 7 bases and J gave up 4 bases, with 16 bases separating them. Germline CDR1 ENHRY, CDR2 SYGVKD. CDR3 DNA: TGTGCCATCACGGCCAGGGCAGACGGCTATGGCTACACCTTC. Protein: CAITARADGYGYTF.

The chain carries TRBV2 and TRBJ2-1, with TRBD2 as a possible D gene (5 bases). The CDR3 totals 13 residues. V lost 7 bases to trimming and J lost 9 bases, with 16 bases between them. Germline CDR1 SNHLY, CDR2 FYNNEI. The CDR3 bases are TGTGCCAGCACCAAGGACGGTCGGGGTGAGCAGTTCTTC. It codes for CASTKDGRGEQFF.

This chain joins TRBV5-5 and TRBJ1-5; D gene uncertain. Germline V gene sequence: CDR1 SGHKS, CDR2 YYEKEE (reference sequence). V was shortened by 1 base and J by 0 bases, with 8 bases between the two germline ends. The CDR3 runs 15 residues. The CDR3 is CASSLQPNSNQPQHF. CDR3 in DNA: TGTGCCAGCAGCTTGCAACCTAATAGCAATCAGCCCCAGCATTTT.

This chain links TRBV30 with TRBJ1-3; unclear D gene. V was clipped by 0 bases and J by 16 bases, with 19 bases between them. The CDR3 length is 13 residues. Germline V CDR1 and CDR2: GTSNPN, SVGIG (reference sequence). This CDR3 reads CAWSVRFGLARYF. The CDR3 DNA follows: TGTGCCTGGAGTGTACGGTTCGGACTCGCCAGGTATTTT.

V and J are TRBV9 and TRBJ1-1; D is perhaps TRBD1 (6 bases). This CDR3 spans 13 amino acids. Trimming stripped 1 base from V and 5 bases from J, with 9 bases between. Germline lookup yields CDR1 SGDLS and CDR2 YYNGEE. The CDR3 loop is CASSVTGLTEAFF. CDR3 sequence (DNA): TGTGCCAGCAGCGTAACAGGGTTAACTGAAGCTTTCTTT.

V and J are TRBV13 and TRBJ1-2; the D gene is possibly TRBD1 (5 bases). Trimming pared 8 bases from V and 3 bases from J, leaving 13 bases between. This CDR3 has 13 residues. Germline CDR1 is PRHDT and CDR2 is FYEKMQ (reference sequence). The CDR3 DNA follows: TGTGCCAGCCGCCAGGGCACTTACTATGGCTACACCTTC. Translating it yields CASRQGTYYGYTF.

A few counts support this clone. The J gene is TRBJ2-2, the V gene TRBV19, with 10 bases lining up with TRBD1. The germline CDR1 and CDR2 sequences are LNHDA and SQIVND (reference sequence). V shed 5 bases, J shed 7 bases, and the junction held 1 base outside the gene matches. The CDR3 runs 13 residues. CDR3 DNA: TGTGCCAGTAGTGACAGGGGGCGCGGGGAGCTGTTTTTT. Translated, it gives CASSDRGRGELFF. Together with reference TRBV19 and TRBJ2-2, the CDR3 gives the full variable domain: DGGITQSPKYLFRKEGQNVTLSCEQNLNHDAMYWYRQDPGQGLRLIYYSQIVNDFQKGDIAEGYSVSREKKESFPLTVTSAQKNPTAFYLCASSDRGRGELFFGEGSRLTVL.

J is TRBJ1-6 and V is TRBV6-5, with D uncertain. The germline V gene encodes CDR1 MNHEY and CDR2 SVGAGI. CDR3 length equals 15 residues. V was cut by 5 bases and J by 5 bases, with 13 bases left in between. CDR3 residues: CASSTQVPDNSPLHF. CDR3 in DNA: TGTGCCAGCAGTACCCAGGTACCGGATAATTCACCCCTCCACTTT.

The J gene is TRBJ2-1, the V gene TRBV7-9; possible D gene TRBD1, 6 bases. The V and J ends lost 2 bases and 8 bases respectively, with 16 bases between them. The germline CDR1 and CDR2 sequences are SEHNR and FQNEAQ (reference sequence). CDR3 size: 15 residues. CDR3 sequence reads: CASSLSRQGLDEQFF. The DNA for the CDR3 is TGTGCCAGCAGCTTAAGTCGGCAGGGGTTAGATGAGCAGTTCTTC. The full variable domain, completed using reference TRBV7-9 and TRBJ2-1, is DTGVSQNPRHKITKRGQNVTFRCDPISEHNRLYWYRQTLGQGPEFLTYFQNEAQLEKSRLLSDRFSAERPKGSFSTLEIQRTEQGDSAMYLCASSLSRQGLDEQFFGPGTRLTVL.

This chain uses TRBV11-2 with TRBJ1-2; D is possibly TRBD1 (5 bases). CDR3 length equals 15 residues. Trimming removed 1 base at V and 2 bases at J, with 11 bases between. Germline V CDR1 and CDR2: SGHAT, FQNNGV. The CDR3 sequence: CASSLAGSGNYGYTF. CDR3 DNA sequence: TGTGCCAGCAGCTTAGCAGGGTCAGGGAACTATGGCTACACCTTC.

The V call is TRBV7-2, the J call TRBJ2-1; D not resolved. Germline CDR1 and CDR2: SGHTA and FQGNSA. CDR3 length: 15 amino acids. The germline V and J ends were trimmed by 3 bases and 0 bases, with 9 bases remaining between them. Here the CDR3 reads CASSFDLNSYNEQFF. The CDR3 nucleotides are TGTGCCAGCAGCTTCGACTTAAACTCCTACAATGAGCAGTTCTTC. Supplemented by reference TRBV7-2 and TRBJ2-1, the full variable domain reads GAGVSQSPSNKVTEKGKDVELRCDPISGHTALYWYRQSLGQGLEFLIYFQGNSAPDKSGLPSDRFSAERTGGSVSTLTIQRTQQEDSAVYLCASSFDLNSYNEQFFGPGTRLTVL.

The count of this clone is one. The chain recombines TRBV12-5 with TRBJ2-7; 7 nucleotides agree with TRBD1. V was clipped by 0 bases and J by 2 bases; unmatched bases: 7. CDR1 is LGHNT and CDR2 is FRNRAP in the germline V gene. CDR3 length equals 16 residues. CDR3 amino acids: CASGLVRGQGAYEQYF. The CDR3 DNA follows: TGTGCTAGTGGTTTGGTAAGGGGGCAGGGGGCCTACGAGCAGTACTTC.